This TCR beta chain was sequenced for a study of shared clonotypes between healthy human individuals. Study-level background: CD4 naive and CD4 memory each took three plates per donor, while CD8 naive took two and CD8 memory one.

CDR1 is SGHRS and CDR2 is YFSETQ in the germline V gene. The V gene lost 5 bases and the J gene lost 1 base, with 12 bases spanning the gap. There are 14 residues in the CDR3. Every subset had its genomic DNA shared out evenly among several immunoSEQ plates. The DNA input per sorted-subset replicate PCR was roughly 180 ng, corresponding to tens of thousands of T cell genomes. The method was immunoSEQ multiplex PCR; TCRdb's version includes in-frame clones alone and lacks a portion of them. The sample consists of approximately 650,000 clones, roughly 96% of them appearing once. The naive CD8 fraction comprised CD45RO-negative cells positively selected for CCR7 and excluded terminally differentiated effector memory CD45RA+ cells. About this clone itself: Antigen: not known.

Study conclusions and caveats: An expected dependence of interdonor clonotype sharing on sequencing depth was noted.

Material: naive CD8+ T cells sorted from blood. This receptor was obtained from a woman aged 25 to 45 in good health. V usage is TRBV5-1 and J usage is TRBJ1-1, with D possibly TRBD1 on 6 matching bases. The CDR3 nucleotides are TGCGCCAGCAGATCCGGGACACAGAACACTGAAGCTTTCTTT. Protein product: CASRSGTQNTEAFF. The variable domain in full, with the rest retrieved from reference TRBV5-1 and TRBJ1-1, is KAGVTQTPRYLIKTRGQQVTLSCSPISGHRSVSWYQQTPGQGLQFLFEYFSETQRNKGNFPGRFSGRQFSNSRSEMNVSTLELGDSALYLCASRSGTQNTEAFFGQGTRLTVV.